These 22 T cell receptor beta chains were sequenced from one sample in a study of PD-1 blockade in classical Hodgkin lymphoma. Each patient experienced a relapse that followed autologous stem cell transplantation, and brentuximab vedotin exposure varied. The protocol was immunoSEQ multiplex PCR, while the TCRdb copy is restricted to in-frame clones and leaves out a portion. This table has around 99,000 clones, roughly 76% appearing once. The starting material was peripheral blood mononuclear cells (PBMCs), obtained before the second cycle of nivolumab. These receptor sequences come from a human donor with classical Hodgkin lymphoma.

The V gene is TRBV19, the J gene TRBJ1-1; D unclear. The germline gives CDR1 LNHDA, CDR2 SQIVND (reference sequence). The V and J ends lost 5 bases and 1 base respectively, with 14 bases between them. The length of the CDR3 is 15 residues. The DNA for the CDR3 is TGTGCCAGTAGTTCACAGTCCCTACGGAACACTGAAGCTTTCTTT. As protein: CASSSQSLRNTEAFF.

In its sample, this clone was seen a few times. Other DNA sequences in the same sample also yield this CDR3. The chain uses TRBV6-1 and TRBJ2-4, with unresolved D. Germline CDR1 reads MNHNS; CDR2 reads SASEGT. Between the trimmed V and J ends, which lost 6 bases and 0 bases, there was a span of 6 bases. CDR3 length: 13 residues. The CDR3 DNA is TGTGCCAGCAGACTATTAGCCAAAAACATTCAGTACTTC. This encodes CASRLLAKNIQYF.

This sequence joins TRBV19 and TRBJ1-5; the D is unclear. Per the germline V gene, CDR1 is LNHDA and CDR2 is SQIVND (reference sequence). The CDR3 consists of 14 residues. V gave up 4 bases and J gave up 6 bases, with 13 bases separating them. This CDR3 is CASSTSRSGQPQHF. In DNA, the CDR3 is TGTGCCAGTAGTACCAGTAGGTCGGGTCAGCCCCAGCATTTT.

This clone was seen only a few times. This chain connects TRBV2 to TRBJ2-5; no clear D. There are 13 residues in the CDR3. Germline CDR1 SNHLY, CDR2 FYNNEI. V lost 4 bases to trimming and J lost 0 bases, with 6 bases between them. The CDR3 loop is CASSARHQETQYF. The CDR3 coding sequence is TGTGCCAGCAGTGCTAGACACCAAGAGACCCAGTACTTC.

This clone was seen just once. The rearrangement links TRBV7-2 to TRBJ2-1, with 14 bases that match TRBD2. Germline V lookup: CDR1 SGHTA, CDR2 FQGNSA. CDR3 size: 16 residues. V dropped 1 base and J dropped 8; count of bases not matched to a gene: 4. The CDR3 region is CASSLVGTSGSHEQFF. The CDR3 nucleotides read TGTGCCAGCAGCTTAGTGGGGACTAGCGGGAGCCATGAGCAGTTCTTC.

This rearrangement joins TRBV5-1 to TRBJ2-3; maybe TRBD2 (6 bases). This CDR3 spans 13 amino acids. The V gene's germline CDR1 is SGHRS and CDR2 YFSETQ. V was pared by 6 bases and J by 3 bases, with 11 bases between. The CDR3 DNA reads as TGCGCCAGCACTCCGGAGGGTACAGATACGCAGTATTTT. Encoded protein: CASTPEGTDTQYF. Together with reference TRBV5-1 and TRBJ2-3, the CDR3 gives the full variable domain: KAGVTQTPRYLIKTRGQQVTLSCSPISGHRSVSWYQQTPGQGLQFLFEYFSETQRNKGNFPGRFSGRQFSNSRSEMNVSTLELGDSALYLCASTPEGTDTQYFGPGTRLTVL.

This clone has a single count. V and J are TRBV25-1 and TRBJ2-3; the D gene is possibly TRBD2 (6 bases). Germline V lookup: CDR1 MGHDK, CDR2 SYGVNS. Trimming shortened V by 1 base and J by 4 bases, and 9 bases separated the two germline ends. CDR3 length: 14 amino acids. CDR3 sequence: CASSEFVAADTQYF. Written as DNA, the CDR3 is TGTGCCAGCAGTGAATTTGTAGCGGCAGATACGCAGTATTTT.

The chain couples TRBV7-2 to TRBJ2-1; no definite D call. The V gene's germline CDR1 is SGHTA and CDR2 FQGNSA. The CDR3 extends over 13 amino acids. V dropped 4 bases and J dropped 9 bases, with 13 bases sitting between them. This chain's CDR3 is CASSWQVGGEQFF. The DNA for the CDR3 is TGTGCCAGCAGCTGGCAGGTGGGCGGTGAGCAGTTCTTC.

CDR3 amino acids: CASSLNAYGYTF. The CDR3 nucleotides read TGTGCCAGCAGTCTGAACGCCTATGGCTACACCTTC. V gene TRBV5-6 combines with J gene TRBJ1-2, with unresolved D. V dropped 5 bases and J dropped 4 bases, with 9 bases sitting between them. Looked up from germline, CDR1 is SGHDT and CDR2 is YYEEEE. The CDR3 is made up of 12 amino acids.

The sample holds one count of this clone. The chain has TRBV7-8 and TRBJ1-5, with D possibly matching TRBD1 (5 bases). The CDR3 has 13 residues. Germline assignment: CDR1 SGHVS and CDR2 FQNEAQ. V lost 4 bases and J 3 bases, leaving 7 bases between the germline ends. CDR3 sequence (DNA): TGTGCCAGCAGCTCAGGGTACAATCAGCCCCAGCATTTT. This sequence encodes CASSSGYNQPQHF. Variable domain in full (rest from reference TRBV7-8 and TRBJ1-5): GAGVSQSPRYKVAKRGQDVALRCDPISGHVSLFWYQQALGQGPEFLTYFQNEAQLDKSGLPSDRFFAERPEGSVSTLKIQRTQQEDSAVYLCASSSGYNQPQHFGDGTRLSIL.

This clone is a singleton in its sample. The rearrangement joins TRBV11-3 to TRBJ2-1; unclear D gene. This CDR3 spans 12 amino acids. V lost 6 bases and J lost 10, with 13 bases in between. Germline CDR1 reads SGHNT; CDR2 reads YENEEA. In nucleotides, the CDR3 is TGTGCCAGCAGTGTGGGGTCACGCGAGCAGTTCTTC. Protein sequence: CASSVGSREQFF.

This clone was detected only once. This chain links TRBV30 with TRBJ1-1; D call uncertain. Germline loops: CDR1 GTSNPN, CDR2 SVGIG (reference sequence). There are 10 residues in the CDR3. V lost 1 base to trimming and J lost 11 bases, with 8 bases between them. The CDR3 loop reads CAWSAVGAFF. The CDR3 DNA sequence: TGTGCCTGGAGTGCGGTGGGGGCTTTCTTT.

The table lists this clone with a count of one. V gene TRBV4-1 combines with J gene TRBJ1-3; D is undetermined. Germline-derived CDR1 and CDR2 are MGHRA and YSYEKL. V gave up 0 bases and J gave up 3 bases, with 9 bases separating them. The CDR3 spans 15 residues. The CDR3 DNA sequence: TGCGCCAGCAGCCAAGATGGAAGGGATGGAAACACCATATATTTT. As protein: CASSQDGRDGNTIYF.

V gene TRBV10-3 combines with J gene TRBJ2-5; D unresolved. Germline V gene sequence: CDR1 ENHRY, CDR2 SYGVKD. The V end lost 0 bases, the J end lost 5 bases, and 7 bases lay between the germline ends. This CDR3 is built from 13 residues. The CDR3 protein is CAISESTRETQYF. CDR3 coding DNA: TGTGCCATCAGTGAGTCGACTCGGGAGACCCAGTACTTC.

The chain employs TRBV7-2 and TRBJ1-2; 7 nucleotides line up with TRBD1. CDR3 length equals 14 residues. Germline V lookup: CDR1 SGHTA, CDR2 FQGNSA. Trimming cost V 8 bases and J 3 bases; bases outside gene matches: 9. The DNA for the CDR3 is TGTGCCAGCGGACGAGAACAGGGGTACTATGGCTACACCTTC. Protein product: CASGREQGYYGYTF.

CDR3 amino acids: CASSEGPGQGLYF. The CDR3 nucleotides are TGTGCCAGCAGTGAAGGGCCGGGACAGGGTCTGTACTTC. V gene TRBV6-1 combines with J gene TRBJ2-7; TRBD1 agrees at 9 bases. Losses at the gene ends were 1 base for V and 12 bases for J; bases not matched to a gene: 7. The CDR3 extends over 13 amino acids. Germline CDR1 is MNHNS and CDR2 is SASEGT.

The chain recombines TRBV7-6 with TRBJ2-6; 7 positions match TRBD2. The CDR3 is 18 residues long. V was clipped by 1 base and J by 0 bases; unmatched bases: 6. Germline V gives CDR1 SGHVS, CDR2 FNYEAQ. CDR3 bases: TGTGCCAGCAGCTTAGTTGCAGCGGGGAACTCTGGGGCCAACGTCCTGACTTTC. Protein product: CASSLVAAGNSGANVLTF.

J is TRBJ1-1 and V is TRBV7-8; TRBD1 agrees at 9 bases. This CDR3 contains 15 residues. The germline V gene has CDR1 SGHVS and CDR2 FQNEAQ. Trimming took 4 bases from V and 1 from J; bases not matched to a gene: 4. The CDR3 bases are TGTGCCAGCAGCTCCGGGACAGGGTGGAACACTGAAGCTTTCTTT. It is translated as CASSSGTGWNTEAFF. Combining the CDR3 with reference TRBV7-8 and TRBJ1-1 gives the whole variable domain GAGVSQSPRYKVAKRGQDVALRCDPISGHVSLFWYQQALGQGPEFLTYFQNEAQLDKSGLPSDRFFAERPEGSVSTLKIQRTQQEDSAVYLCASSSGTGWNTEAFFGQGTRLTVV.

This clone occurred once. The chain uses TRBV6-1 and TRBJ2-7; TRBD2 agrees at 11 bases. The CDR3 spans 16 residues. Germline-derived CDR1 and CDR2 are MNHNS and SASEGT. With 4 bases clipped from V and 0 bases from J, the junction kept 5 bases outside the gene matches. The CDR3 loop reads CASSGTSGSISYEQYF. The CDR3 DNA is TGTGCCAGCAGTGGTACTAGCGGGAGTATCTCCTACGAGCAGTACTTC.

The V call is TRBV18, the J call TRBJ1-3; possible D gene TRBD1, 6 bases. V was cut by 1 base and J by 4 bases, with 20 bases left in between. Germline assignment: CDR1 KGHSH and CDR2 LQKENI. CDR3 size: 18 residues. The CDR3 region has the DNA TGTGCCAGCTCACCACGGGGGATCGGGGGCGCGGAAGGAAACACCATATATTTT. Translating it yields CASSPRGIGGAEGNTIYF.

In this sample, this clone turned up a few times. The chain uses TRBV7-9 and TRBJ1-1; no clear D gene. The CDR3 sequence is 11 residues long. Trimming took off 7 bases at V and 0 bases at J, with 3 bases between the two ends. Germline loops: CDR1 SEHNR, CDR2 FQNEAQ (reference sequence). The CDR3 region has the DNA TGTGCCAGCACGCTGAACACTGAAGCTTTCTTT. Residues: CASTLNTEAFF.

The rearrangement uses TRBV6-4 and TRBJ2-2; 9 nucleotides align to TRBD1. V dropped 0 bases and J dropped 4; count of bases not matched to a gene: 3. Germline V CDR1 and CDR2: MRHNA, SNTAGT. The CDR3 has 16 amino acids. CDR3 sequence reads: CASSDSTGGSTGELFF. The DNA for the CDR3 is TGTGCCAGCAGTGACTCGACAGGGGGTAGCACCGGGGAGCTGTTTTTT.